The 21 T cell receptor beta chains listed next were all sequenced from one sample in a study of T cell responses to AZD1222 COVID-19 vaccine. The repertoire was sequenced with immunoSEQ multiplex PCR; TCRdb's copy has only in-frame clones and lacks some. This table has more than 100,000 clones, 80% to 90% appearing once. The sample in question was peripheral blood, obtained on day 0 of AZD1222 vaccination. These receptors were taken from an adult in good health.

This sequence joins TRBV7-9 and TRBJ1-3, with a tentative D call TRBD1 (5 bases). From germline, CDR1 is SEHNR and CDR2 FQNEAQ (reference sequence). The CDR3 extends over 14 amino acids. Trimming shortened V by 3 bases and J by 2 bases, and 8 bases separated the two germline ends. CDR3 residues: CASSFGRAGNTIYF. CDR3 nucleotides: TGTGCCAGCAGCTTCGGCAGGGCTGGAAACACCATATATTTT.

V usage is TRBV7-9 and J usage is TRBJ2-5, with D tentatively TRBD2 (6 bases). The CDR3 contains 14 residues. Germline CDR1 SEHNR, CDR2 FQNEAQ (reference sequence). V was cut by 1 base and J by 5 bases, with 11 bases left in between. CDR3 nucleotides: TGTGCCAGCAGCTTAGTGGCGGGAAGGGAGACCCAGTACTTC. Encoded protein: CASSLVAGRETQYF.

This chain connects TRBV15 to TRBJ1-4; no reliable D call. Germline V lookup: CDR1 LNHNV, CDR2 YYDKDF (reference sequence). CDR3 length equals 12 residues. The V end was cut by 9 bases, the J end by 3 bases, with 8 bases between. DNA of the CDR3: TGTGCCACGGGCCCGGCTAATGAAAAACTGTTTTTT. Amino acid sequence: CATGPANEKLFF. Combining the CDR3 with reference TRBV15 and TRBJ1-4 gives the whole variable domain DAMVIQNPRYQVTQFGKPVTLSCSQTLNHNVMYWYQQKSSQAPKLLFHYYDKDFNNEADTPDNFQSRRPNTSFCFLDIRSPGLGDTAMYLCATGPANEKLFFGSGTQLSVL.

The chain is built from TRBV7-2 and TRBJ1-2; TRBD1 agrees at 8 bases. Germline V gives CDR1 SGHTA, CDR2 FQGNSA. The CDR3 covers 14 residues. The V gene end was trimmed by 5 bases and the J gene end by 4 bases; junction bases not matched to a gene: 6. CDR3 sequence: CASSLLGTGYGYTF. As DNA, the CDR3 is TGTGCCAGCAGCCTACTCGGGACAGGCTATGGCTACACCTTC.

The chain recombines TRBV5-6 with TRBJ1-4, with D tentatively TRBD1 (5 bases). Per germline, CDR1 SGHDT and CDR2 YYEEEE. Trimming removed 2 bases from V and 8 bases from J, with 16 bases in between. This CDR3 is 15 amino acids long. Here the CDR3 reads CASSFPGRSREKLFF. The CDR3 region has the DNA TGTGCCAGCAGCTTTCCGGGGCGATCAAGGGAAAAACTGTTTTTT.

The chain employs TRBV19 and TRBJ2-7, with D possibly being TRBD1 or TRBD2 (6 bases each). V lost 4 bases and J 2 bases, leaving 12 bases between the germline ends. The germline V gene encodes CDR1 LNHDA and CDR2 SQIVND (reference sequence). The CDR3 is 14 amino acids. The CDR3 nucleotides are TGTGCCAGTAGTAGGGGGGCGCGGACCTACGAGCAGTACTTC. It is translated as CASSRGARTYEQYF.

The chain has TRBV6-2 or TRBV6-3 and TRBJ2-6; a possible D gene is TRBD1 (6 bases). CDR1 and CDR2 from the germline V gene are MNHEY and SVGEGT. This CDR3 is 18 amino acids long. Trimming removed 2 bases at V and 0 bases at J, with 14 bases between. The CDR3 sequence: CASSYPWTANSGANVLTF. DNA of the CDR3: TGTGCCAGCAGTTACCCCTGGACAGCAAACTCTGGGGCCAACGTCCTGACTTTC.

This clone showed up just once. V and J are TRBV19 and TRBJ2-7; 9 bases fit TRBD2. CDR1 is LNHDA and CDR2 is SQIVND in the germline V gene (reference sequence). This CDR3 has 15 amino acids. Trimming cost V 1 base and J 4 bases; bases outside gene matches: 5. CDR3 protein: CASSIAAREGYEQYF. The CDR3, as DNA: TGTGCCAGTAGTATAGCAGCGCGGGAGGGGTACGAGCAGTACTTC.

The genes are TRBV18 and TRBJ1-3; D remains ambiguous. Germline CDR1 reads KGHSH; CDR2 reads LQKENI. The ends were cut back, 3 bases at V and 5 bases at J, with 11 bases in the middle. The CDR3 is 14 amino acids. CDR3 coding DNA: TGTGCCAGCTCACCGGTGACTGCCAGAAACACCATATATTTT. Translation gives CASSPVTARNTIYF.

The chain carries TRBV27 and TRBJ2-6; D may be TRBD1 (6 bases). CDR1 MNHEY and CDR2 SMNVEV come from the germline V gene (reference sequence). This CDR3 comprises 18 residues. The V gene lost 2 bases and the J gene lost 0 bases, with 14 bases spanning the gap. CDR3 in amino acids: CASSLTGHLSSGANVLTF. CDR3 coding DNA: TGTGCCAGCAGTTTAACGGGACACCTTAGCTCTGGGGCCAACGTCCTGACTTTC.

The genes are TRBV7-2 and TRBJ2-7; D possibly corresponds to TRBD2 (5 bases). Germline values: CDR1 SGHTA, CDR2 FQGNSA. The CDR3 extends over 15 amino acids. V lost 1 base and J lost 2, with 12 bases in between. CDR3 amino acids: CASSLGGTGTYEQYF. CDR3 DNA: TGTGCCAGCAGCTTAGGGGGTACGGGAACCTACGAGCAGTACTTC.

The chain links TRBV7-9 to TRBJ2-5, with 13 bases aligning to TRBD2. The CDR3 has 16 residues. V shed 8 bases and J 1 base; nucleotides not matched to a gene: 7. CDR1 and CDR2 (germline): SEHNR, FQNEAQ (reference sequence). This chain's CDR3 is CASQLAGGFAQETQYF. CDR3 sequence (DNA): TGTGCCAGCCAACTAGCGGGAGGGTTCGCCCAAGAGACCCAGTACTTC.

In regard to this clone: One end of the junction does not line up with germline, which may come from a read error. The V gene is TRBV7-7, the J gene TRBJ2-2; 9 bases align to TRBD1. Germline CDR1 SSHAT, CDR2 FNYEAQ (reference sequence). The CDR3 totals 16 residues. The chain's CDR3 is CASSPGTGLNTGELFF. The CDR3 nucleotides read TGTGCTAGCAGCCCCGGGACAGGGCTGAACACCGGGGAGCTGTTTTTT.

This clone was counted once. The rearrangement uses TRBV5-1 and TRBJ2-1; 11 bases are a match to TRBD2. The germline gives CDR1 SGHRS, CDR2 YFSETQ. Trimming cost V 5 bases and J 7 bases; bases outside gene matches: 8. This CDR3 has 15 residues. The CDR3 protein is CASRPGLAAGNEQFF. CDR3 DNA: TGCGCCAGCAGACCGGGACTAGCGGCGGGAAATGAGCAGTTCTTC.

The chain combines TRBV5-1 with TRBJ2-1; 9 positions match TRBD2. Germline V gene data show CDR1 as SGHRS and CDR2 as YFSETQ. CDR3 size: 15 residues. V gave up 4 bases and J gave up 5 bases; unmatched junction bases: 7. CDR3 loop: CASSESGRPNNEQFF. As DNA, the CDR3 is TGCGCCAGCAGCGAAAGCGGGAGGCCCAACAATGAGCAGTTCTTC.

The chain uses TRBV5-1 and TRBJ2-1; 9 bases align to TRBD2. J was trimmed by 7 bases and V by 7 bases; bases with no gene match: 15. The CDR3 runs 16 residues. Germline CDR1 and CDR2: SGHRS and YFSETQ. The CDR3 spells CASGPGREGAENEQFF. The CDR3 DNA reads TGCGCCAGCGGTCCAGGGCGGGAGGGTGCGGAGAATGAGCAGTTCTTC.

The rearrangement uses TRBV7-2 and TRBJ1-2; D may be TRBD1 (6 bases). The ends were cut back, 5 bases at V and 6 bases at J, with 19 bases in the middle. Germline V gene sequence: CDR1 SGHTA, CDR2 FQGNSA. The CDR3 sequence is 15 residues long. Here the CDR3 reads CASSPIRGPDHGYTF. In nucleotides, the CDR3 is TGTGCCAGCAGCCCGATCAGGGGACCGGATCATGGCTACACCTTC. Filled out from reference TRBV7-2 and TRBJ1-2, the complete variable domain reads GAGVSQSPSNKVTEKGKDVELRCDPISGHTALYWYRQSLGQGLEFLIYFQGNSAPDKSGLPSDRFSAERTGGSVSTLTIQRTQQEDSAVYLCASSPIRGPDHGYTFGSGTRLTVV.

The V call is TRBV5-4, the J call TRBJ1-1; 9 bases agree with TRBD1. J was trimmed by 4 bases and V by 0 bases; bases with no gene match: 4. The CDR3 covers 15 residues. From germline, CDR1 is SGHNT and CDR2 YYREEE (reference sequence). The CDR3 region is CASSLGGTGITEAFF. Here the CDR3 DNA reads TGTGCCAGCAGCTTGGGGGGGACAGGGATCACTGAAGCTTTCTTT.

The genes are TRBV18 and TRBJ2-7, with D possibly TRBD1 on 6 matching bases. CDR1 KGHSH and CDR2 LQKENI come from the germline V gene. The CDR3 has 14 amino acids. The ends were cut back, 1 base at V and 4 bases at J, with 11 bases in the middle. CDR3 DNA: TGTGCCAGCTCACCACAGGACAGCAGATACGAGCAGTACTTC. This translates into CASSPQDSRYEQYF. The full variable domain, completed using reference TRBV18 and TRBJ2-7, is NAGVMQNPRHLVRRRGQEARLRCSPMKGHSHVYWYRQLPEEGLKFMVYLQKENIIDESGMPKERFSAEFPKEGPSILRIQQVVRGDSAAYFCASSPQDSRYEQYFGPGTRLTVT.

The genes are TRBV19 and TRBJ1-1, with unresolved D. This CDR3 has 13 residues. Germline V gene lookup returns CDR1 LNHDA and CDR2 SQIVND (reference sequence). V gave up 6 bases and J gave up 5 bases, with 13 bases separating them. CDR3 sequence: CASRKTAGTEAFF. The CDR3 bases are TGTGCCAGTAGAAAGACCGCGGGGACTGAAGCTTTCTTT.

CDR3 sequence (DNA): TGCAGCGTTGTCAGCCCTCGGGGGACCGGGGAGCTGTTTTTT. Residues: CSVVSPRGTGELFF. V gene TRBV29-1 combines with J gene TRBJ2-2; TRBD2 is a possible D gene (6 bases). The CDR3 runs to 14 residues. V was trimmed by 4 bases and J by 5 bases, leaving 14 bases between them. Germline CDR1 reads SQVTM; CDR2 reads ANQGSEA.